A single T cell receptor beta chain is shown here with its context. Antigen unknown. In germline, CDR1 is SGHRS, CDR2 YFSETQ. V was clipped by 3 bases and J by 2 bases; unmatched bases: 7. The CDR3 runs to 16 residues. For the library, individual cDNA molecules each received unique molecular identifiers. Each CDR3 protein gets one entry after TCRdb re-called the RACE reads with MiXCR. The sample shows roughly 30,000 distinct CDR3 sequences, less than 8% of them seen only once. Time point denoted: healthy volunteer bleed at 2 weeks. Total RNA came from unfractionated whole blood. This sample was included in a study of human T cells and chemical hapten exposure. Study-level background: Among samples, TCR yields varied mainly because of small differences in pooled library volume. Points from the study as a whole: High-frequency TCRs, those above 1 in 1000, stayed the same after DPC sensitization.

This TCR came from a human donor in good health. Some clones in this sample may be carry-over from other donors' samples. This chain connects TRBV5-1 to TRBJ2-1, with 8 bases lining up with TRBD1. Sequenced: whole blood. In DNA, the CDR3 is TGCGCCAGCAGCTCCAACCAGGGGGCTGCCTACAATGAGCAGTTCTTC. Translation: CASSSNQGAAYNEQFF.